The clone carrying this TCR beta chain was observed once. Antigen unknown. Data came from immunoSEQ multiplex PCR; TCRdb stores just in-frame clones and leaves some out. Found here are around 170,000 clones, 92% of them singletons; the top ten hold approximately 1.9%. This entry belongs to a study of T cell responses to AZD1222 COVID-19 vaccine. General study points: Donors in the cohort were predominantly white British and more often female, and clonal diversity was possibly underestimated. Nearly half of spike-specific TCRs reportedly target variant regions that are unmutated in the B.1.351 and B.1.1.7 variants.

Germline V gene lookup returns CDR1 SGHRS and CDR2 YFSETQ. The length of the CDR3 is 19 residues. The V segment lost 7 bases and the J segment 1 base; nucleotides outside the gene matches: 11. The TCR comes from an adult who received the AZD1222 COVID-19 vaccine. The rearrangement uses TRBV5-1 and TRBJ2-2; 15 nucleotides agree with TRBD2. The sample was peripheral blood, taken 28 days after the second AZD1222 dose. CDR3 sequence (DNA): TGCGCCAGCCAACCTGTACCGGGACTAGCGGGAGGGAACACCGGGGAGCTGTTTTTT. It specifies CASQPVPGLAGGNTGELFF.